This T cell receptor beta chain was obtained from a study of cytomegalovirus exposure and HLA in healthy donors. At the time of sampling, donors were nominally healthy, though unrecorded immune exposures were likely. Trimming took 3 bases from V and 5 from J; bases not matched to a gene: 11. This CDR3 spans 18 amino acids. Per germline, CDR1 SGHNT and CDR2 YENEEA. Findings and limits, study-wide: It was 160 or so TCR beta chains that were listed as cytomegalovirus-associated. Several of the most significant clusters appeared linked to common viral pathogens, based on a later analysis. After further analysis at a later stage, roughly 16,000 TCR beta sequences were associated with HLA alleles at 0.05 false discovery rate.

On this clone: The antigen is not known.

It was with 60 Vbeta and 13 Jbeta primers that the PCR ran. The table came from immunoSEQ multiplex PCR; TCRdb's copy has only in-frame clones and leaves some out. The sample yields roughly 220,000 clones, roughly 70% seen once. The sequenced sample was PBMCs. This rearrangement joins TRBV11-3 to TRBJ2-1, with 12 positions matching TRBD2. This receptor was taken from a woman aged 25-40 years in good health and CMV-seronegative. In nucleotides, the CDR3 is TGTGCCAGCAGCTTGAATTCGCTGTCTAGCGGGAGGGACAATGAGCAGTTCTTC. As protein: CASSLNSLSSGRDNEQFF.